A single T cell receptor beta chain is shown here with its context. These data belong to a study of cytomegalovirus exposure and HLA in healthy donors. Primers for the PCR totalled 60 Vbeta and 13 Jbeta. TCRdb's copy holds only in-frame clones and misses some; the assay was immunoSEQ multiplex PCR. The table records 100,000 to 150,000 clones, about 74% of them present only once. V lost 6 bases, J lost 4 bases, and 5 bases stayed unmatched. Germline lookup yields CDR1 SNHLY and CDR2 FYNNEI. The CDR3 runs to 13 residues. The rearrangement links TRBV2 to TRBJ1-2; 7 positions agree with TRBD1. Material: PBMCs. The sequence was obtained from a woman between 45 and 60 years old in good health and CMV-seropositive. The CDR3 is CASRGQAGYGYTF. The CDR3 DNA follows: TGTGCCAGCAGAGGACAGGCGGGCTATGGCTACACCTTC. Looking up the rest from reference TRBV2 and TRBJ1-2 gives the full variable domain: EPEVTQTPSHQVTQMGQEVILRCVPISNHLYFYWYRQILGQKVEFLVSFYNNEISEKSEIFDDQFSVERPDGSNFTLKIRSTKLEDSAMYFCASRGQAGYGYTFGSGTRLTVV.